The present T cell receptor (beta chain) was sequenced within a study of T cell responses to AZD1222 COVID-19 vaccine (dated by TCRdb to about 2021). Regarding the research as a whole: AZD1222 recipients whose second dose came at about 4 weeks and those whose second dose came at about 12 weeks were combined into one group, since spike-specific TCR depth and breadth did not differ between the two schedules. TCR sequencing was performed for approximately 240 trial participants, of whom around 200 were given two doses of AZD1222 and 26 were given two doses of MenACWY control vaccine. Trial participants were enrolled by age into subgroups of 18-55, 56-69 and 70-plus years, and around 150, 29 and 61 TCR-sequenced participants, respectively, were included in these subgroups.

Worth noting for this clone: The antigen it binds to is not known. It has no much larger one-base neighbor in the sample; base qualities were not kept.

The CDR3 regions of human TCRbeta chains were subjected to immunosequencing. From the authors' description of their analysis: Repertoire TCRs were matched against a reference library of SARS-CoV-2-specific TCRs generated with the MIRA antigen-specificity platform. Breadth was defined as the fraction of unique TCRs that were SARS-CoV-2-associated, and depth was defined as the fraction of total T cells that were SARS-CoV-2-associated. Using the MIRA data, every spike-specific TCR was mapped to the spike region that the TCR reacted to and assigned to either a CD4 or a CD8 class. Log10-transformed breadth and depth values were compared by one-way ANOVA with Sidak's multiple comparisons tests. TCRdb's version of the immuneACCESS table is confined to in-frame rearrangements and falls short of the full clone set. An unresolved V gene accounts for under half of the shortfall where checked; the remainder is of unknown origin. Clone size and the V and J calls come from that table; the DNA yielded D and trimming. Recorded for this sample are about 120,000 clones; about 88% of them occurred a single time. The ten largest clones represent 2% to 3% of the sample.

Paper-wide results and their limitations: In the small 56-69-year group, the increase in depth fell short of significance, most likely because of low power. The whole spike protein was spanned by vaccine-associated CD4 TCRs, and dominant responses were seen in regions 160-218 and 743-854. Because no day 14 peak-response samples were available, repertoires were characterized only after the peak T cell response. Epitopes outside the regions mutated in the B.1.351 and B.1.1.7 variants were reportedly recognized by nearly half of the unique spike-specific TCRs. Only six or seven AZD1222 recipients were SARS-CoV-2 seropositive at baseline, limiting conclusions about previously exposed vaccinees. After two AZD1222 doses, both the breadth and the depth of spike-specific TCRs were significantly higher than at day 0 and than in MenACWY recipients. Participants were mostly white British, with more females than males. The authors suggested clonal diversity may have been underestimated.

The time point label of this sample denotes: baseline before first vaccination. Samples from vaccinated people were obtained from the UK trials COV001 and COV002, which included a single-blind randomized controlled phase 2/3 trial of AZD1222 (ChAdOx1 nCoV-19) in healthy adults. For TCRbeta chain sequencing, PBMC samples from trial participants were taken at day 0 and at day 28 after the second dose. This material consisted of peripheral blood, taken on day 0 of AZD1222 vaccination. The TCR comes from an adult in good health.

The CDR3 is CASSPGLAVVYEQYF. Read as DNA, the sequence is TGTGCCAGCTCACCGGGACTAGCGGTGGTCTACGAGCAGTACTTC. Here the chain combines TRBV18 and TRBJ2-7, with 11 bases aligning to TRBD2. V is cut back by 3 bases and J by 3 bases, with 4 bases in the junction unmatched. CDR1 and CDR2, per the germline V gene, are KGHSH and LQKENI. Including the terminal cysteine and phenylalanine, the CDR3 comprises 15 residues. The entry retains the CDR3 DNA only, 45 bases that are in frame from base 1.